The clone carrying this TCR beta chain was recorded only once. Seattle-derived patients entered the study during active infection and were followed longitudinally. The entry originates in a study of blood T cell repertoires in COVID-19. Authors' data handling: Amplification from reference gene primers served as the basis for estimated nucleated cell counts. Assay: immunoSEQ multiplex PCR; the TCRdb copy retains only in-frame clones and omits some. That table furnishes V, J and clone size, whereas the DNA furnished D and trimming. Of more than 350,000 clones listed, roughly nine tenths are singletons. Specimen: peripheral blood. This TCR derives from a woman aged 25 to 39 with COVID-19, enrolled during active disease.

In DNA, the CDR3 is TGTGCCAGCAGGTACGGGGGCTCCTACAATGAGCAGTTCTTC. Translation gives CASRYGGSYNEQFF. The rearrangement uses TRBV7-9 and TRBJ2-1; maybe TRBD2 (6 bases). The CDR3 is 14 amino acids. Looked up from germline, CDR1 is SEHNR and CDR2 is FQNEAQ (reference sequence). Trimming pared 6 bases from V and 0 bases from J, leaving 9 bases between.